The 16 T cell receptor beta chains below all came from one sample that was sequenced in a study of regulatory dendritic cells for organ transplantation. This table comes from immunoSEQ multiplex PCR, and its TCRdb copy is limited to in-frame clones, with some not included. The data contain 8,500 to 13,000 clones, just over 70% of them singletons. Sequenced: memory CD8+ T cells from blood. As for subset: CD45RO+ memory T cells. The receptors shown here come from a human donor in good health.

This clone was detected only a few times. This rearrangement joins TRBV7-9 to TRBJ1-3; 7 nucleotides align to TRBD1. The CDR3 spans 15 residues. CDR1 and CDR2 from the germline V gene are SEHNR and FQNEAQ (reference sequence). J lost 5 bases, V lost 2 bases, and 6 bases had no gene match. For the CDR3, the DNA is TGTGCCAGCAGCTTAAGGCGACAGGGACGAAACACCATATATTTT. Its translation is CASSLRRQGRNTIYF.

About this clone: One junction end disagrees with the germline gene, perhaps due to a read error. In DNA form, the CDR3 reads TGCAGCGTTGTCCCCGACTCCCACAATGAGCAGTTCTTC. Its translation: CSVVPDSHNEQFF. The chain has TRBV29-1 and TRBJ2-1, with D unclear. This CDR3 is 13 amino acids long. The V gene's germline CDR1 is SQVTM and CDR2 ANQGSEA.

This clone ranks as large. The chain is built from TRBV4-3 and TRBJ1-2; D unresolved. V shed 0 bases and J shed 6 bases, with 14 bases lying between them. The CDR3 runs 15 residues. In germline, CDR1 is LGHNA, CDR2 YSLEER. In DNA, the CDR3 is TGCGCCAGCAGCCAAGAAGATAGGCCAGGCCATGGCTACACCTTC. Protein: CASSQEDRPGHGYTF.

The rearrangement uses TRBV9 and TRBJ2-7; no firm D call. V lost 0 bases and J 2 bases, leaving 12 bases between the germline ends. Germline V gives CDR1 SGDLS, CDR2 YYNGEE. The CDR3 sequence is 15 residues long. CDR3 DNA: TGTGCCAGCAGCGTAGGAGGTGGGAATCCCTACGAGCAGTACTTC. It translates to CASSVGGGNPYEQYF.

The V call is TRBV28, the J call TRBJ2-7; D call uncertain. Trimming pared 1 base from V and 7 bases from J, leaving 8 bases between. Germline loops: CDR1 MDHEN, CDR2 SYDVKM. This CDR3 has 12 amino acids. CDR3 sequence reads: CASSLFSGEQYF. The CDR3 region has the DNA TGTGCCAGCAGTTTATTTTCGGGTGAGCAGTACTTC.

This chain uses TRBV11-2 with TRBJ2-7, with a weak D call TRBD2 (5 bases). The ends were cut back, 3 bases at V and 0 bases at J, with 12 bases in the middle. The CDR3 extends over 15 amino acids. The germline gives CDR1 SGHAT, CDR2 FQNNGV. Here the CDR3 DNA reads TGTGCCAGCAGCTTTGGACTTGCGAGCTCCTACGAGCAGTACTTC. This translates into CASSFGLASSYEQYF.

The chain links TRBV5-5 to TRBJ1-2; TRBD1 is a possible D gene (6 bases). Per the germline V gene, CDR1 is SGHKS and CDR2 is YYEKEE (reference sequence). The CDR3 sequence is 15 residues long. The V and J ends lost 1 base and 4 bases respectively, with 14 bases between them. In DNA, the CDR3 is TGTGCCAGCAGCTTGCGGTTAGGGGGGGCCTATGGCTACACCTTC. Protein: CASSLRLGGAYGYTF. The full variable domain, completed using reference TRBV5-5 and TRBJ1-2, is DAGVTQSPTHLIKTRGQQVTLRCSPISGHKSVSWYQQVLGQGPQFIFQYYEKEERGRGNFPDRFSARQFPNYSSELNVNALLLGDSALYLCASSLRLGGAYGYTFGSGTRLTVV.

CDR3 amino acids: CAISGRGGDGELFF. In nucleotides, the CDR3 is TGTGCCATCAGTGGCCGGGGGGGCGACGGGGAGCTGTTTTTT. The chain carries TRBV10-3 and TRBJ2-2; 8 bases are shared with TRBD2. With V trimmed by 4 bases and J by 7 bases, 5 bases remained unmatched. Germline CDR1 ENHRY, CDR2 SYGVKD. This CDR3 is 14 amino acids long.

The V call is TRBV4-1, the J call TRBJ1-4; D is uncertain. V dropped 0 bases and J dropped 5 bases, with 16 bases sitting between them. CDR1 is MGHRA, CDR2 YSYEKL, per germline. This CDR3 region has 17 residues. CDR3 protein: CASSQDGSLGKNEKLFF. The DNA of the CDR3 is TGCGCCAGCAGCCAAGATGGTTCGCTAGGAAAAAATGAAAAACTGTTTTTT.

The chain links TRBV7-6 to TRBJ2-1; no clear D gene. Trimming removed 1 base at V and 3 bases at J, with 7 bases between. The CDR3 is made up of 14 amino acids. CDR1 is SGHVS, CDR2 FNYEAQ, per germline. The CDR3, as DNA: TGTGCCAGCAGCTTAGGGCCGAACTACAATGAGCAGTTCTTC. It codes for CASSLGPNYNEQFF.

This clone was seen a handful of times. The rearrangement uses TRBV4-1 and TRBJ1-1; the D gene is possibly TRBD1 (5 bases). CDR1 and CDR2 from the germline V gene are MGHRA and YSYEKL. Trimming pared 6 bases from V and 4 bases from J, leaving 9 bases between. The CDR3 is 12 amino acids. The CDR3 region is CASRQGGTEAFF. CDR3 nucleotides: TGCGCCAGCAGGCAGGGAGGCACTGAAGCTTTCTTT.

This rearrangement joins TRBV15 to TRBJ1-5; 7 bases map to TRBD1. This CDR3 has 19 residues. Germline V gene sequence: CDR1 LNHNV, CDR2 YYDKDF (reference sequence). V was clipped by 3 bases and J by 3 bases; unmatched bases: 17. CDR3 sequence reads: CATSRFPSDRPDDNQPQHF. CDR3 bases: TGTGCCACCAGCAGGTTCCCATCGGACAGGCCAGATGACAATCAGCCCCAGCATTTT.

The genes are TRBV25-1 and TRBJ2-3; possible D gene TRBD1, 6 bases. Germline V gene lookup returns CDR1 MGHDK and CDR2 SYGVNS. V shed 1 base and J shed 2 bases, with 10 bases lying between them. CDR3 length equals 15 residues. CDR3 DNA sequence: TGTGCCAGCAGTGAATCCGGGACAATCACAGATACGCAGTATTTT. Its protein is CASSESGTITDTQYF.

This chain links TRBV29-1 with TRBJ1-2; D perhaps matches TRBD1 (5 bases). The V end was cut by 6 bases, the J end by 7 bases, with 15 bases between. CDR3 length equals 12 residues. The germline gives CDR1 SQVTM, CDR2 ANQGSEA. The DNA for the CDR3 is TGCAGCGTCCCGGGGAGGGGTGGTGGCTACACCTTC. It yields the protein CSVPGRGGGYTF.

This chain connects TRBV15 to TRBJ2-1; possible D gene TRBD2, 6 bases. Trimming took off 1 base at V and 2 bases at J, with 9 bases between the two ends. The CDR3 runs to 15 residues. CDR1 and CDR2 from the germline V gene are LNHNV and YYDKDF (reference sequence). CDR3 bases: TGTGCCACCAGCAGAGGCAGGGAGGCCTACAATGAGCAGTTCTTC. This sequence encodes CATSRGREAYNEQFF.

This rearrangement joins TRBV19 to TRBJ2-1, with 10 bases lining up with TRBD2. CDR3 length: 14 amino acids. Germline V gives CDR1 LNHDA, CDR2 SQIVND (reference sequence). V lost 10 bases, J lost 9 bases, and 12 bases stayed unmatched. DNA for the CDR3: TGTGCCACCAACGCCGGGACTAGCGTTGGTGAGCAGTTCTTC. Its protein is CATNAGTSVGEQFF.